This T cell receptor (beta chain) originates from a study of T-cell reconstitution after alpha-beta-depleted transplantation in children. This clonotype occurred a few times. The V segment lost 4 bases and the J segment 6 bases; nucleotides outside the gene matches: 13. CDR1 is SGHTA, CDR2 FQGNSA, per germline. The CDR3 is made up of 17 amino acids. Unique molecular identifiers tagged the TCRbeta library. One entry per CDR3 protein results from TCRdb running MiXCR on the PCR reads. The sample gives hundreds of thousands of distinct CDR3 sequences, about 10% of which show up once; about 4.2% is in the top ten.

The source material was PBMCs from the stem cell graft donor, sampled from the stem cell graft. The TCR was taken from a human donor who donated a stem cell graft to a child with acute myeloid leukemia. This chain uses TRBV7-2 with TRBJ2-1; 9 positions match TRBD2. The CDR3 reads CASSSSRRGGRGNEQFF. CDR3 DNA sequence: TGTGCCAGCAGCTCTAGCCGGCGTGGCGGGAGGGGCAATGAGCAGTTCTTC.